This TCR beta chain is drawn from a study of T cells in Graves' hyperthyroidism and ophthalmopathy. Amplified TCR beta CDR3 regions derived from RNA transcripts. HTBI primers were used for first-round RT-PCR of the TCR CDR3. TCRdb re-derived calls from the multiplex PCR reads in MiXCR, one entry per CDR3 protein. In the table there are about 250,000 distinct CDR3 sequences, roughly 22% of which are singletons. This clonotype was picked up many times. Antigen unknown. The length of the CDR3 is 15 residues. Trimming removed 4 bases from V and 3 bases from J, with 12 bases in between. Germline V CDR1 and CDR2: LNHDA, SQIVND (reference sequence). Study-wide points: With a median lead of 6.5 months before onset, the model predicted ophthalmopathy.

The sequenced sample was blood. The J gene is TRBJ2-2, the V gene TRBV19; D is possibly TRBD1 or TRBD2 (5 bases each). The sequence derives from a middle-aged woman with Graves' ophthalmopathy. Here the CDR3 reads CASSTPGTDTGELFF. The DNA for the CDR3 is TGTGCCAGTAGTACTCCCGGGACGGACACCGGGGAGCTGTTTTTT.